The 25 T cell receptor beta chains in this list originate from one sample, sequenced in a study of blood T cell repertoires in COVID-19. The assay was immunoSEQ multiplex PCR, and TCRdb's table has in-frame clones only and misses some. This table has 25,000 to 30,000 clones, 90% appearing once. Sequencing used peripheral blood. These receptors were collected from a woman in her fifties or sixties with active COVID-19.

In the case of this clone: Other DNA variants within this sample encode the same CDR3. V is TRBV9 and J is TRBJ1-5; D call uncertain. CDR3 size: 13 residues. The ends were cut back, 0 bases at V and 7 bases at J, with 8 bases in the middle. The germline CDR1 and CDR2 sequences are SGDLS and YYNGEE. CDR3 region: CASSVGGYQPQHF. In DNA, the CDR3 is TGTGCCAGCAGCGTAGGAGGGTACCAGCCCCAGCATTTT.

The gene calls are TRBV5-1 and TRBJ2-7; 7 bases agree with TRBD1. Germline trimming cut 3 bases from V and 5 bases from J; bases unmatched to any gene: 8. Germline V CDR1 and CDR2: SGHRS, YFSETQ. The CDR3 is 14 amino acids. CDR3 residues: CASSYRQGPNEQYF. For the CDR3, the DNA is TGCGCCAGCAGCTACCGACAGGGCCCCAACGAGCAGTACTTC.

This clone turned up a few times. The rearrangement uses TRBV10-3 and TRBJ1-4, with a weak D call TRBD1 (5 bases). Trimming cost V 2 bases and J 8 bases, with 15 bases left between them. CDR1 and CDR2 (germline): ENHRY, SYGVKD. The CDR3 runs to 15 residues. The CDR3 spells CAISESRDSGEKLFF. CDR3 in DNA: TGTGCCATCAGTGAGAGTAGGGACTCTGGAGAAAAACTGTTTTTT.

The CDR3 nucleotides read TGTGCCAGTAGTGAAGAGGTGGATACGCAGTATTTT. Translation: CASSEEVDTQYF. The genes are TRBV19 and TRBJ2-3; D is uncertain. V dropped 5 bases and J dropped 6 bases, with 9 bases sitting between them. This CDR3 contains 12 residues. CDR1 is LNHDA, CDR2 SQIVND, per germline (reference sequence).

The chain uses TRBV5-6 and TRBJ1-1, with a possible D match to TRBD1 (6 bases). V lost 1 base, J lost 1 base, and 14 bases lay in between. This CDR3 is 16 amino acids long. CDR1 and CDR2 (germline): SGHDT, YYEEEE. DNA of the CDR3: TGTGCCAGCAGCTTGCGAGTCCGACAGGAGAACACTGAAGCTTTCTTT. Its translation: CASSLRVRQENTEAFF.

J is TRBJ1-1 and V is TRBV19; possible D gene TRBD1, 6 bases. The CDR3 sequence is 12 residues long. Germline lookup yields CDR1 LNHDA and CDR2 SQIVND (reference sequence). V was cut by 6 bases and J by 5 bases, with 10 bases left in between. In DNA form, the CDR3 reads TGTGCCAGTAGATTACAGGGTACTGAAGCTTTCTTT. Translation: CASRLQGTEAFF. The whole variable domain, filled in from reference TRBV19 and TRBJ1-1, reads DGGITQSPKYLFRKEGQNVTLSCEQNLNHDAMYWYRQDPGQGLRLIYYSQIVNDFQKGDIAEGYSVSREKKESFPLTVTSAQKNPTAFYLCASRLQGTEAFFGQGTRLTVV.

The rearrangement uses TRBV9 and TRBJ1-4; no firm D call. V was cut by 4 bases and J by 7 bases, with 8 bases left in between. Germline V CDR1 and CDR2: SGDLS, YYNGEE. The CDR3 totals 12 residues. DNA for the CDR3: TGTGCCAGCAGCCGGGTGGGTGAAAAACTGTTTTTT. Its protein product is CASSRVGEKLFF.

The V gene is TRBV10-1, the J gene TRBJ2-3, with D possibly TRBD2 on 5 matching bases. The germline V gene has CDR1 WNHNN and CDR2 SYGVQD (reference sequence). With 2 bases removed from V and 0 bases from J, the gap between germline ends came to 12 bases. The CDR3 contains 16 residues. The CDR3 sequence: CASSEIGGVSTDTQYF. CDR3 DNA sequence: TGCGCCAGCAGTGAGATTGGAGGAGTTAGCACAGATACGCAGTATTTT.

This sequence joins TRBV6-6 and TRBJ2-3; 10 bases map to TRBD2. The trim removed 6 bases at V and 1 base at J, leaving 7 bases unmatched. Germline V CDR1 and CDR2: MNHNY, SVGAGI (reference sequence). The CDR3 has 16 amino acids. For the CDR3, the DNA is TGTGCCAGCAGCCGGACCGGGACTAGCGGCACAGATACGCAGTATTTT. Amino acid sequence: CASSRTGTSGTDTQYF.

V and J are TRBV11-2 and TRBJ2-7; 10 bases agree with TRBD2. Losses at the gene ends were 5 bases for V and 2 bases for J; bases not matched to a gene: 3. Germline CDR1 is SGHAT and CDR2 is FQNNGV. The CDR3 runs 14 residues. The CDR3 protein is CASSPGLAPYEQYF. The CDR3 DNA follows: TGTGCCAGCAGCCCGGGACTAGCGCCCTACGAGCAGTACTTC. Based on the CDR3 plus reference TRBV11-2 and TRBJ2-7, the full variable domain is EAGVAQSPRYKIIEKRQSVAFWCNPISGHATLYWYQQILGQGPKLLIQFQNNGVVDDSQLPKDRFSAERLKGVDSTLKIQPAKLEDSAVYLCASSPGLAPYEQYFGPGTRLTVT.

The genes are TRBV7-9 and TRBJ1-1; TRBD1 matches at 11 bases. The trim removed 5 bases at V and 4 bases at J, leaving 3 bases unmatched. The CDR3 consists of 14 residues. The germline V gene has CDR1 SEHNR and CDR2 FQNEAQ (reference sequence). CDR3 loop: CASSRTGGVTEAFF. For the CDR3, the DNA is TGTGCCAGCAGCCGGACAGGGGGCGTCACTGAAGCTTTCTTT.

The sample holds one count of this clone. The chain employs TRBV10-3 and TRBJ1-1; 7 bases are a match to TRBD1. The germline CDR1 and CDR2 sequences are ENHRY and SYGVKD. The CDR3 loop spans 13 amino acids. V dropped 4 bases and J dropped 5; count of bases not matched to a gene: 4. CDR3: CAISVRGRTEAFF. For the CDR3, the DNA is TGTGCCATCAGTGTGAGGGGGCGGACTGAAGCTTTCTTT.

The chain is built from TRBV5-1 and TRBJ2-1; TRBD1 might be the D (5 bases). The germline V gene encodes CDR1 SGHRS and CDR2 YFSETQ. CDR3 length: 17 residues. Trimming cost V 7 bases and J 4 bases, with 24 bases left between them. CDR3 coding DNA: TGCGCCAGCCAGGGCTCCCGGACACCCAACTTTTACAATGAGCAGTTCTTC. Encoded protein: CASQGSRTPNFYNEQFF.

The chain employs TRBV5-6 and TRBJ1-2, with no clear D. CDR1 is SGHDT, CDR2 YYEEEE, per germline. Trimming stripped 4 bases from V and 2 bases from J, with 9 bases between. The CDR3 consists of 13 residues. The CDR3 nucleotides are TGTGCCAGCAGCCCGACACCGAACTATGGCTACACCTTC. Encoded protein: CASSPTPNYGYTF.

This chain joins TRBV9 and TRBJ2-1, with D perhaps TRBD2 (5 bases). This CDR3 region has 16 residues. Germline V lookup: CDR1 SGDLS, CDR2 YYNGEE. Between the trimmed V and J ends, which lost 5 bases and 8 bases, there was a span of 23 bases. For the CDR3, the DNA is TGTGCCAGCAGTTCCAACCCGAGCGGCAACCGCGATGAGCAGTTCTTC. Translation: CASSSNPSGNRDEQFF.

The gene calls are TRBV2 and TRBJ1-4, with D uncertain. Germline V gene lookup returns CDR1 SNHLY and CDR2 FYNNEI. This CDR3 region has 11 residues. Between the trimmed V and J ends, which lost 4 bases and 8 bases, there was a span of 5 bases. The CDR3 is CASSVIEKLFF. The CDR3 DNA reads TGTGCCAGCAGTGTTATCGAAAAACTGTTTTTT.

This clone was counted between two and nine times. The junction does not match germline at one end; this may be a read error. The chain recombines TRBV6-6 with TRBJ2-5; 13 bases line up with TRBD2. Per germline, CDR1 MNHNY and CDR2 SVGAGI (reference sequence). CDR3 size: 13 residues. The CDR3 nucleotides are TGTGCCAGCAGTTACGGACTAGCGGGAGTCATAAACTTC. Translating gives CASSYGLAGVINF.

This clone has only a few counts. The chain carries TRBV28 and TRBJ1-2; 9 nucleotides align to TRBD1. The CDR3 runs 16 residues. CDR1 and CDR2 (germline): MDHEN, SYDVKM. After removal of 4 bases from V and 8 bases from J, the junction contained 14 bases not matched to a gene. The CDR3 loop reads CASSYPPGQGPGGYTF. CDR3 bases: TGTGCCAGCAGTTATCCGCCGGGACAGGGTCCCGGCGGCTACACCTTC.

CDR3 nucleotides: TGTGCCAGCAGCCAAGTCCAGTCGGCGGGACTAGCGGGAGGCTGGGGGAGCGGGGAGCTGTTTTTT. Protein: CASSQVQSAGLAGGWGSGELFF. The V gene is TRBV4-2, the J gene TRBJ2-2; 15 nucleotides align to TRBD2. The germline gives CDR1 LGHNA, CDR2 YNFKEQ. This CDR3 has 22 amino acids. The V gene end was trimmed by 1 base and the J gene end by 7 bases; junction bases not matched to a gene: 19.

This clone has just a few counts. J is TRBJ2-1 and V is TRBV15; 13 nucleotides agree with TRBD2. Germline trimming cut 0 bases from V and 0 bases from J; bases unmatched to any gene: 8. Germline lookup yields CDR1 LNHNV and CDR2 YYDKDF (reference sequence). This CDR3 has 20 residues. CDR3 in DNA: TGTGCCACCAGCAGAGATAGGGGACTAGCGGGACCGTCCTCCTACAATGAGCAGTTCTTC. Amino acids: CATSRDRGLAGPSSYNEQFF. The entire variable domain, with the rest obtained from reference TRBV15 and TRBJ2-1, is as follows: DAMVIQNPRYQVTQFGKPVTLSCSQTLNHNVMYWYQQKSSQAPKLLFHYYDKDFNNEADTPDNFQSRRPNTSFCFLDIRSPGLGDTAMYLCATSRDRGLAGPSSYNEQFFGPGTRLTVL.

The chain combines TRBV28 with TRBJ2-3, with a weak D call TRBD2 (5 bases). The germline gives CDR1 MDHEN, CDR2 SYDVKM. V shed 4 bases and J shed 4 bases, with 12 bases lying between them. The CDR3 has 14 residues. Here the CDR3 DNA reads TGTGCCAGCAGTTCCTTAGCGCGGGCAGATACGCAGTATTTT. This gives the protein CASSSLARADTQYF. Supplemented by reference TRBV28 and TRBJ2-3, the full variable domain reads DVKVTQSSRYLVKRTGEKVFLECVQDMDHENMFWYRQDPGLGLRLIYFSYDVKMKEKGDIPEGYSVSREKKERFSLILESASTNQTSMYLCASSSLARADTQYFGPGTRLTVL.

The rearrangement uses TRBV6-5 and TRBJ2-2; unclear D gene. V lost 7 bases, J lost 8 bases, and 14 bases lay in between. This CDR3 spans 13 amino acids. Germline CDR1 reads MNHEY; CDR2 reads SVGAGI. The CDR3, as DNA: TGTGCCAGCACCCTCGAGACTCGGGGGGAGCTGTTTTTT. This encodes CASTLETRGELFF.

This sequence joins TRBV13 and TRBJ1-6; TRBD1 aligns across 7 bases. The CDR3 sequence is 14 residues long. Looked up from germline, CDR1 is PRHDT and CDR2 is FYEKMQ (reference sequence). V gave up 5 bases and J gave up 7 bases; unmatched junction bases: 5. The CDR3 sequence: CASSRGTDNSPLHF. Written as DNA, the CDR3 is TGTGCCAGCAGCCGCGGGACAGACAATTCACCCCTCCACTTT.

As regards this clone: Germline and junction disagree at one end, which may indicate a read error. The chain recombines TRBV5-5 with TRBJ2-3; D unclear. The CDR3 has 12 residues. Germline-derived CDR1 and CDR2 are SGHKS and YYEKEE (reference sequence). CDR3 sequence (DNA): TGTGCCAGCAGCTCCCGCACAAATACGCAGTATTTT. It codes for CASSSRTNTQYF.

This chain links TRBV9 with TRBJ2-1; tentative D call: TRBD2 (5 bases). The ends were cut back, 2 bases at V and 6 bases at J, with 12 bases in the middle. Germline values: CDR1 SGDLS, CDR2 YYNGEE. This CDR3 is 14 amino acids long. CDR3 sequence reads: CASSVERSPNEQFF. In nucleotides, the CDR3 is TGTGCCAGCAGCGTCGAGCGGAGCCCCAATGAGCAGTTCTTC.